This T cell receptor beta chain is drawn from a study of blood T cell repertoires in COVID-19. About the research overall: Specimens from acute and convalescent COVID-19 originated in the United States, Italy and Spain. PBMCs, B-cell-depleted T cells, or T cells provided the cDNA or gDNA that made up the material.

A note on this clone: This sample also contains other DNA sequences that code for the same CDR3.

Losses at the gene ends were 3 bases for V and 3 bases for J; bases not matched to a gene: 2. The CDR3 has 14 amino acids. The germline CDR1 and CDR2 sequences are MNHEY and SMNVEV (reference sequence). As handled by the study authors: Reference gene primer amplification gave nucleated cell count estimates. The protocol was immunoSEQ multiplex PCR, while the TCRdb copy is restricted to in-frame clones and leaves out a portion. V, J and clone size are those of that table, while D and trimming were read from the DNA. The sample includes some 200,000 clones, about 85% of them seen just once. The TCR originated in a man aged 45-60 years who had recovered from COVID-19. The chain recombines TRBV27 with TRBJ2-3; 8 positions agree with TRBD2. Sequencing was performed on peripheral blood. The chain's CDR3 is CASSLAGGTDTQYF. DNA for the CDR3: TGTGCCAGCAGTTTGGCGGGAGGAACAGATACGCAGTATTTT.